This T cell receptor beta chain was observed in a study of blood T cell repertoires in COVID-19. Background on the study: Some COVID-19 samples were acute and others convalescent; all came from the United States, Italy and Spain.

V shed 0 bases and J shed 0 bases, with 17 bases lying between them. The CDR3 is 19 amino acids. CDR1 is KGHDR, CDR2 SFDVKD, per germline. The method was immunoSEQ multiplex PCR; TCRdb's version includes in-frame clones alone and lacks a portion of them. The sample records more than 110,000 clones, more than 75% being singletons. The receptor was isolated from an elderly man with acute or convalescent COVID-19. Sequencing was done on a sample of peripheral blood. The gene calls are TRBV24-1 and TRBJ1-5; D gene ambiguous. CDR3 in amino acids: CATSDLLGSRHYSNQPQHF. The CDR3, as DNA: TGTGCCACCAGTGATTTGCTAGGCTCCCGCCACTATAGCAATCAGCCCCAGCATTTT.